These T cell receptor beta chains were read from a single sample in a study of cytomegalovirus exposure and HLA in healthy donors. Measured with immunoSEQ multiplex PCR; TCRdb has only the in-frame clones, and not every one. Its listing shows 70,000 to 100,000 clones. The sequenced sample was PBMCs. These receptors all stem from a girl aged 5 to 17 in good health and CMV-seropositive. The conserved cysteine and the conserved F or W are not part of the CDR3 here.

CDR3: ASSPDRDLAKNIQY; J: TRBJ2-4; V: TRBV5-4
CDR3: ASSLLAPSTDTQY; J: TRBJ2-3; V: TRBV6-5
CDR3: ASSWDFDQPQH; J: TRBJ1-5; V: TRBV4-2
CDR3: ASSSGQINNSPLH; J: TRBJ1-6; V: TRBV5-1
CDR3: ASSFQGQGWYGYT; J: TRBJ1-2; V: TRBV5-1
CDR3: ASSRGEETQY; J: TRBJ2-5; V: TRBV2
CDR3: ASSEYAVYQETQY; J: TRBJ2-5; V: TRBV25-1
CDR3: ASIPAENYGYT; J: TRBJ1-2; V: TRBV6-1
CDR3: AWDKTGDTQY; J: TRBJ2-3; V: TRBV30
CDR3: AWSRATNEKLF; J: TRBJ1-4; V: TRBV30
CDR3: ASRRTSGELF; J: TRBJ2-2; V: TRBV19
CDR3: ASTPGGIQETQY; J: TRBJ2-5; V: TRBV5-1
CDR3: ASSREPAGGPRETQY; J: TRBJ2-5; V: TRBV4-3
CDR3: ASSQEREPTNEKLF; J: TRBJ1-4; V: TRBV4-3
CDR3: ASSLAGGGSYEQY; J: TRBJ2-7; V: TRBV5-1
CDR3: SVDDTNTGELF; J: TRBJ2-2; V: TRBV29-1
CDR3: ASSLGDIFSGNTIY; J: TRBJ1-3; V: TRBV5-1
CDR3: ASSLVGGGAEADTQY; J: TRBJ2-3; V: TRBV7-3
CDR3: ASSGTGGYT; J: TRBJ1-2; V: TRBV2
CDR3: ASSLTGTGRAEAF; J: TRBJ1-1; V: TRBV13
CDR3: ASNPGQERGMEKLF; J: TRBJ1-4; V: TRBV4-3
CDR3: ASSMPTGYSNQPQH; J: TRBJ1-5; V: TRBV19
CDR3: ASSYGPMDTGELF; J: TRBJ2-2; V: TRBV18
CDR3: ASTRLGSVEGWNEQF; J: TRBJ2-1; V: TRBV19
CDR3: ASSPTVGQSNEKLF; J: TRBJ1-4; V: TRBV7-6
CDR3: ASSGGDQPQH; J: TRBJ1-5; V: TRBV10-2
CDR3: ASSQVGGAYGYT; J: TRBJ1-2; V: TRBV4-1
CDR3: ASSPHATGSYGYT; J: TRBJ1-2; V: TRBV13
CDR3: SVGGQDLLRVGYT; J: TRBJ1-2; V: TRBV29-1
CDR3: ASSLVERGTPQETQY; J: TRBJ2-5; V: TRBV7-2
CDR3: AYLLGLENTIY; J: TRBJ1-3; V: TRBV30
CDR3: SVLPYLGESTDTQY; J: TRBJ2-3; V: TRBV29-1
CDR3: ASSEDTGELF; J: TRBJ2-2; V: TRBV11-3
CDR3: ASSQVWGDTEAF; J: TRBJ1-1; V: TRBV4-3
CDR3: ASSTGLNNEQF; J: TRBJ2-1; V: TRBV18
CDR3: ASRDRGALNTEAF; J: TRBJ1-1; V: TRBV19
CDR3: ASSWTSGVDIQY; J: TRBJ2-4; V: TRBV2
CDR3: ASNIRRTVGYNEQF; J: TRBJ2-1; V: TRBV28
CDR3: ASSPLGAGEQY; J: TRBJ2-7; V: TRBV6-5
CDR3: ASSYGGQFSYEQY; J: TRBJ2-7; V: TRBV6-5
CDR3: ASRYTGTNAF; J: TRBJ1-1; V: TRBV11-3
CDR3: SAGSTRGLETQY; J: TRBJ2-5; V: TRBV29-1
CDR3: ASSLGGGAEGYT; J: TRBJ1-2; V: TRBV5-4
CDR3: ASSQDASGESYEQY; J: TRBJ2-7; V: TRBV4-2
CDR3: ASSLPGTASNQPQH; J: TRBJ1-5; V: TRBV28
CDR3: ASSYPGQGVCSDNEQF; J: TRBJ2-1; V: TRBV6-8
CDR3: ASSQETSGGFNEQF; J: TRBJ2-1; V: TRBV4-3